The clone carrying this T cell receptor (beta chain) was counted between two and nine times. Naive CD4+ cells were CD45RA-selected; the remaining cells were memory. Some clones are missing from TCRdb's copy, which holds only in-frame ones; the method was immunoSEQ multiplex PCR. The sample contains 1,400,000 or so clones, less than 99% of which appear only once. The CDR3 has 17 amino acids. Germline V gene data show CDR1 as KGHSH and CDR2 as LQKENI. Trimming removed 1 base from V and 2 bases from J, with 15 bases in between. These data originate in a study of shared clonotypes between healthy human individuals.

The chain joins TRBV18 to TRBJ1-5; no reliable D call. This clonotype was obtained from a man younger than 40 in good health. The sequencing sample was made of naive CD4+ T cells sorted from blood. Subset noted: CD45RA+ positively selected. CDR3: CASSPLSGSLGNQPQHF. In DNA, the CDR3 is TGTGCCAGCTCACCACTGTCGGGGAGTTTAGGCAATCAGCCCCAGCATTTT.